This T cell receptor (beta chain) was identified during a study of cytomegalovirus exposure and HLA in healthy donors. Findings of the study overall: Altogether, some 170 TCR beta chains were recorded as cytomegalovirus-associated.

The PCR had 60 Vbeta and 13 Jbeta primers. Method: immunoSEQ multiplex PCR; TCRdb's copy keeps in-frame clones and lacks some. In the table there are approximately 110,000 clones, over 75% of which are singletons. With regard to this clone: The antigen is not known.

V was trimmed by 6 bases and J by 11 bases, leaving 14 bases between them. CDR3 size: 11 residues. In germline, CDR1 is MNHNS, CDR2 SASEGT. V usage is TRBV6-1 and J usage is TRBJ2-7, with D perhaps matching TRBD2 (6 bases). The TCR comes from a human donor in good health. Sequencing was done on a sample of PBMCs. CDR3 nucleotides: TGTGCCAGCAGACAAAACGGGGAGGAGTACTTC. It is translated as CASRQNGEEYF.